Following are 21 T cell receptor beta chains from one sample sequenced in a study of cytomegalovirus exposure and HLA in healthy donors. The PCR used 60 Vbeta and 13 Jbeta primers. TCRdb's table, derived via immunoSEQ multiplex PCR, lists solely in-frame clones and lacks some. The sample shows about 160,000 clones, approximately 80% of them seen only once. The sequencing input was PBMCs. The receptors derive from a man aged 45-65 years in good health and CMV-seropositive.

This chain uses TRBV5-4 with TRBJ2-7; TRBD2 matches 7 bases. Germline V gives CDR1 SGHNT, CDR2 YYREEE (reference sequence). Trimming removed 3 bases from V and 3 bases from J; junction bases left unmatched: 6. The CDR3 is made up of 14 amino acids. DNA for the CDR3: TGTGCCAGCAGCTACCCTAGCGGCAACTACGAGCAGTACTTC. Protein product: CASSYPSGNYEQYF. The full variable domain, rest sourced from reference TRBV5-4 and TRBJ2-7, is ETGVTQSPTHLIKTRGQQVTLRCSSQSGHNTVSWYQQALGQGPQFIFQYYREEENGRGNFPPRFSGLQFPNYSSELNVNALELDDSALYLCASSYPSGNYEQYFGPGTRLTVT.

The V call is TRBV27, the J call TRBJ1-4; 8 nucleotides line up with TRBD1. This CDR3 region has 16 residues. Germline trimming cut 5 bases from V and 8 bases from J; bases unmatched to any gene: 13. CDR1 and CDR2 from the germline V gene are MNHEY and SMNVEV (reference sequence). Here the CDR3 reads CASSVRRTGQEEKLFF. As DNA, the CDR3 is TGTGCCAGCAGTGTCAGGCGGACAGGGCAGGAGGAAAAACTGTTTTTT. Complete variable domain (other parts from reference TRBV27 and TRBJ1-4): EAQVTQNPRYLITVTGKKLTVTCSQNMNHEYMSWYRQDPGLGLRQIYYSMNVEVTDKGDVPEGYKVSRKEKRNFPLILESPSPNQTSLYFCASSVRRTGQEEKLFFGSGTQLSVL.

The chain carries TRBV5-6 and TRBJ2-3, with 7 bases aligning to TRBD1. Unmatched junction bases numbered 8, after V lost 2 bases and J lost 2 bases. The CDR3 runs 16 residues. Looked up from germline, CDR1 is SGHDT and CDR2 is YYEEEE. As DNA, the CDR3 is TGTGCCAGCAGCTTAGCACAGGGGCCCTTCACAGATACGCAGTATTTT. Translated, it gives CASSLAQGPFTDTQYF. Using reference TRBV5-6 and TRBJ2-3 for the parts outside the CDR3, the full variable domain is DAGVTQSPTHLIKTRGQQVTLRCSPKSGHDTVSWYQQALGQGPQFIFQYYEEEERQRGNFPDRFSGHQFPNYSSELNVNALLLGDSALYLCASSLAQGPFTDTQYFGPGTRLTVL.

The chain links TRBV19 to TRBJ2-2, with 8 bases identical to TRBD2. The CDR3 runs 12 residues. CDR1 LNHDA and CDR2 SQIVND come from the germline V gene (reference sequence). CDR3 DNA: TGTGCGGGTAGCGGGATAGCCGGGGAGCTGTTTTTT. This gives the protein CAGSGIAGELFF.

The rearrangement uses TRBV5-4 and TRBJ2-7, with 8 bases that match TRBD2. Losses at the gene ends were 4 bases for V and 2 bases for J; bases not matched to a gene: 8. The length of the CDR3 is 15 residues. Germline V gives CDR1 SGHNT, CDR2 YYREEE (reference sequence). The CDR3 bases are TGTGCCAGCAGCCGAAGCGGGAGAGGGACCTACGAGCAGTACTTC. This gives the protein CASSRSGRGTYEQYF.

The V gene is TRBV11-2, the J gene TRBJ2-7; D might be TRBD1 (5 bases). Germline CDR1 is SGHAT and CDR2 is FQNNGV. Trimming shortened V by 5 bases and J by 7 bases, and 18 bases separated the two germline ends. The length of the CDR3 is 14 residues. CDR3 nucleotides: TGTGCCAGCAGCCCAGCTTCAGGGTTCAGGGAGCAGTACTTC. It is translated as CASSPASGFREQYF.

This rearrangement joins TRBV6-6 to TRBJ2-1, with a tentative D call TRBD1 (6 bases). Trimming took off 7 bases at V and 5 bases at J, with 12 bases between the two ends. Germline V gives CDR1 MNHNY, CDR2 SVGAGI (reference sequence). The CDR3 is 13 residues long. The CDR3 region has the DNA TGTGCCAGCAAACCAGGGGCCAACAATGAGCAGTTCTTC. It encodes CASKPGANNEQFF.

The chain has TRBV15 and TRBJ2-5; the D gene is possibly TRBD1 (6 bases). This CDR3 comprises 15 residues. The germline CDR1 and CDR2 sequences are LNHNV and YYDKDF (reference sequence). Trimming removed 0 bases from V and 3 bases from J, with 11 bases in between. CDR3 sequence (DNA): TGTGCCACCAGCAGAGAACCTACAGGGAAAGAGACCCAGTACTTC. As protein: CATSREPTGKETQYF.

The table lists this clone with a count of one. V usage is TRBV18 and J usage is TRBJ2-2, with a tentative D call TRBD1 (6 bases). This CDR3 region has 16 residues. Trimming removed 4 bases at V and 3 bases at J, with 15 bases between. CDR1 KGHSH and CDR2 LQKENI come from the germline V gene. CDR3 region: CASSLRNRVDTGELFF. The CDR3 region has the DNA TGTGCCAGCTCACTTAGGAACAGGGTGGACACCGGGGAGCTGTTTTTT.

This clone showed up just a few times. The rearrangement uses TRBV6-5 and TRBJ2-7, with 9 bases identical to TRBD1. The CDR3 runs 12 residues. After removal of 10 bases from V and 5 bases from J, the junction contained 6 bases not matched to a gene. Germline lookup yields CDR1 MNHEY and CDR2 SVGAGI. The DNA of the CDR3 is TGTGCCACCACCGGGACAGGGAACGAGCAGTACTTC. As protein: CATTGTGNEQYF.

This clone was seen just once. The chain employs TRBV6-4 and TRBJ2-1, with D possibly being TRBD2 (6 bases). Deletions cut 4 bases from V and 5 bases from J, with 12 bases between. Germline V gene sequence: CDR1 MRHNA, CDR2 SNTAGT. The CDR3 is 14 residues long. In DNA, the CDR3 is TGTGCCAGCAGTGTGTCTAGCGCCAACAATGAGCAGTTCTTC. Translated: CASSVSSANNEQFF.

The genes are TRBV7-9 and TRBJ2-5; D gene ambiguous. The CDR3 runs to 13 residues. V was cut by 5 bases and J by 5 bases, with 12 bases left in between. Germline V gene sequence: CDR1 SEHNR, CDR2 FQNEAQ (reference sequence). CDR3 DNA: TGTGCCAGCAGCCCAGTGGTCGGGGAGACCCAGTACTTC. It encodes CASSPVVGETQYF. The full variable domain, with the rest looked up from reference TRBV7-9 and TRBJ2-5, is DTGVSQNPRHKITKRGQNVTFRCDPISEHNRLYWYRQTLGQGPEFLTYFQNEAQLEKSRLLSDRFSAERPKGSFSTLEIQRTEQGDSAMYLCASSPVVGETQYFGPGTRLLVL.

DNA for the CDR3: TGTGCCAGCAGTTTAACGGGATGGGTTGGAATGAACACTGAAGCTTTCTTT. Translated, it gives CASSLTGWVGMNTEAFF. The chain combines TRBV28 with TRBJ1-1; D is uncertain. The CDR3 covers 17 residues. Germline V CDR1 and CDR2: MDHEN, SYDVKM. Trimming removed 2 bases at V and 0 bases at J, with 16 bases between.

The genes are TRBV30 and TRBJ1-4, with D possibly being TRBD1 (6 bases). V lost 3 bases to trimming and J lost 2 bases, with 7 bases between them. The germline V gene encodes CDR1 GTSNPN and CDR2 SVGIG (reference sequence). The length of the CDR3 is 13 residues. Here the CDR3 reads CAWSQGTNEKLFF. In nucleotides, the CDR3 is TGTGCCTGGAGCCAGGGGACTAATGAAAAACTGTTTTTT.

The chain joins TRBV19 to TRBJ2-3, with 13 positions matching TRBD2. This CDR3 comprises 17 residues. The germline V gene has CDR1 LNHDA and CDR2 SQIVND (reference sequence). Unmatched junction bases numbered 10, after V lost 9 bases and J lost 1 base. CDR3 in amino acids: CASTGLAGASGTDTQYF. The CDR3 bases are TGTGCCAGCACCGGACTAGCGGGAGCATCTGGCACAGATACGCAGTATTTT.

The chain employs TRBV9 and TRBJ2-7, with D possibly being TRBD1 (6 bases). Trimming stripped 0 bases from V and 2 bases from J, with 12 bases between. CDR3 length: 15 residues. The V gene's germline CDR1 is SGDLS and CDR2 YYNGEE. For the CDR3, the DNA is TGTGCCAGCAGCGTAGGGGAAACAGGGCCCTACGAGCAGTACTTC. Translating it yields CASSVGETGPYEQYF.

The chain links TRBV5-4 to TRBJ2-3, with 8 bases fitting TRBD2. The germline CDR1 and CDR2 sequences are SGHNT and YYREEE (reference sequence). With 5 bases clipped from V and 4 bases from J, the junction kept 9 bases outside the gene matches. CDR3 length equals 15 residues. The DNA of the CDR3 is TGTGCCAGCAGGTCAAGGACTAGCTCCCCAGATACGCAGTATTTT. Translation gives CASRSRTSSPDTQYF.

CDR3 loop: CASRTDGYGYTF. The CDR3 DNA reads TGTGCCAGCAGGACAGATGGCTATGGCTACACCTTC. V and J are TRBV7-2 and TRBJ1-2, with D possibly matching TRBD1 (5 bases). Looked up from germline, CDR1 is SGHTA and CDR2 is FQGNSA. Trimming removed 6 bases from V and 4 bases from J, with 9 bases in between. The CDR3 is 12 amino acids.

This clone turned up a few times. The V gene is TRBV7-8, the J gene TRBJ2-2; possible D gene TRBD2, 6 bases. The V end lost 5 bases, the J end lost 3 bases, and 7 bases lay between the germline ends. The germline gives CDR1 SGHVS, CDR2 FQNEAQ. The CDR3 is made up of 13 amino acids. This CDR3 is CASSPGDTGELFF. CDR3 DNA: TGTGCCAGCAGCCCGGGGGACACCGGGGAGCTGTTTTTT. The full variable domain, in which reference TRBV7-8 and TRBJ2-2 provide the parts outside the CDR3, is GAGVSQSPRYKVAKRGQDVALRCDPISGHVSLFWYQQALGQGPEFLTYFQNEAQLDKSGLPSDRFFAERPEGSVSTLKIQRTQQEDSAVYLCASSPGDTGELFFGEGSRLTVL.

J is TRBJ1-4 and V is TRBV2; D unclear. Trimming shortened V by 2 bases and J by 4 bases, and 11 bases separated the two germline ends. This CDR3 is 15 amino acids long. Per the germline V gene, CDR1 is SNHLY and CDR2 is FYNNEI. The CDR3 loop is CASSERPRGNEKLFF. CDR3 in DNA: TGTGCCAGCAGTGAAAGGCCCCGGGGTAATGAAAAACTGTTTTTT.

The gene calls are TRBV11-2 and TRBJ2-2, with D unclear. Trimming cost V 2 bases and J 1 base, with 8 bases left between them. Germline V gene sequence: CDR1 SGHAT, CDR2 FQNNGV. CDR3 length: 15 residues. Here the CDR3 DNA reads TGTGCCAGCAGCTTAATCACAGAGAACACCGGGGAGCTGTTTTTT. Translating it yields CASSLITENTGELFF.